This entry describes one T cell receptor (beta chain). The data originate from a study of response to subunit inactivated influenza vaccine. CDR3 size: 13 residues. Trimming cost V 1 base and J 5 bases, with 9 bases left between them. Germline V gene data show CDR1 as SGHRS and CDR2 as YFSETQ. TCRdb re-called the RT-PCR reads through MiXCR, storing one row per CDR3 protein. The sample holds more than 400,000 distinct CDR3 sequences, around 9.9% seen once. The chain is built from TRBV5-1 and TRBJ1-2; D uncertain. The clonotype comes from a man aged 50 to 60 who received an inactivated influenza vaccine. The input for sequencing was PBMCs from blood, taken 45 days after vaccination. The CDR3 loop is CASSLSAGYGYTF. CDR3 in DNA: TGCGCCAGCAGCTTGTCGGCGGGATATGGCTACACCTTC.